Presented here are 27 T cell receptor beta chains from one specimen sequenced in a study of T cell responses to AZD1222 COVID-19 vaccine. TCRdb's copy holds only in-frame clones and misses some; the assay was immunoSEQ multiplex PCR. Of about 66,000 clones listed, 79% are singletons. Specimen: peripheral blood, collected on day 0 of MenACWY control vaccination. Receptors were obtained from an adult in good health.

The chain couples TRBV3-1 (or the pseudogene TRBV3-2) to TRBJ2-7; 12 bases agree with TRBD2. V shed 4 bases, J shed 5 bases, and the junction held 9 bases outside the gene matches. This CDR3 comprises 16 residues. Germline values: CDR1 LGHDT, CDR2 YNNKEL (reference sequence). CDR3 coding DNA: TGTGCCAGCAGCCCCAGGACTAGCGGGGCCCCAGACGAGCAGTACTTC. Translated: CASSPRTSGAPDEQYF.

The V call is TRBV11-1, the J call TRBJ2-1, with D perhaps matching TRBD1 (6 bases). Trimming removed 1 base at V and 7 bases at J, with 11 bases between. Germline CDR1 is SGHAT and CDR2 is FQDESV (reference sequence). The CDR3 is 14 amino acids. CDR3 coding DNA: TGTGCCAGCAGCTTAGGGGAGAGGGGGAATGAGCAGTTCTTC. This gives the protein CASSLGERGNEQFF.

This clone has only a few counts. The chain recombines TRBV6-6 with TRBJ1-2, with D maybe TRBD1 (5 bases). The CDR3 consists of 14 residues. V lost 7 bases and J 3 bases, leaving 15 bases between the germline ends. Per germline, CDR1 MNHNY and CDR2 SVGAGI (reference sequence). This chain's CDR3 is CASTPPGIHYGYTF. In DNA, the CDR3 is TGTGCCAGCACTCCCCCAGGGATTCACTATGGCTACACCTTC.

As for this clone: In the same sample, other DNA sequences code for this CDR3. CDR3 sequence: CASSSTSGRYNEQFF. The CDR3 DNA is TGTGCCAGCAGCTCGACTAGCGGGAGATACAATGAGCAGTTCTTC. The rearrangement uses TRBV7-9 and TRBJ2-1; 12 nucleotides agree with TRBD2. The CDR3 runs 15 residues. Germline assignment: CDR1 SEHNR and CDR2 FQNEAQ (reference sequence). V lost 4 bases, J lost 4 bases, and 2 bases stayed unmatched. Looking up the rest from reference TRBV7-9 and TRBJ2-1 gives the full variable domain: DTGVSQNPRHKITKRGQNVTFRCDPISEHNRLYWYRQTLGQGPEFLTYFQNEAQLEKSRLLSDRFSAERPKGSFSTLEIQRTEQGDSAMYLCASSSTSGRYNEQFFGPGTRLTVL.

The chain has TRBV7-8 and TRBJ1-4; D gene uncertain. Per germline, CDR1 SGHVS and CDR2 FQNEAQ. Trimming took 2 bases from V and 3 from J, leaving 13 bases between them. The CDR3 spans 16 residues. DNA for the CDR3: TGTGCCAGCAGCTTATTCGCAAAGGGTGCTAATGAAAAACTGTTTTTT. Its protein product is CASSLFAKGANEKLFF. The whole variable domain, remainder taken from reference TRBV7-8 and TRBJ1-4, is GAGVSQSPRYKVAKRGQDVALRCDPISGHVSLFWYQQALGQGPEFLTYFQNEAQLDKSGLPSDRFFAERPEGSVSTLKIQRTQQEDSAVYLCASSLFAKGANEKLFFGSGTQLSVL.

The J gene is TRBJ2-2, the V gene TRBV6-5, with 11 nucleotides matching TRBD2. Germline V gene sequence: CDR1 MNHEY, CDR2 SVGAGI. The CDR3 is 14 residues long. Trimming at V came to 5 bases and at J to 8 bases, leaving 4 bases not matched to a gene. CDR3 DNA: TGTGCCAGCAGTCTAGCGGGGGGCGCTGGGGAGCTGTTTTTT. Translated: CASSLAGGAGELFF.

This clone has a count of ten or more. CDR3 sequence: CASTKDSSNQPQHF. CDR3 in DNA: TGTGCCAGCACCAAAGACAGCTCCAATCAGCCCCAGCATTTT. This chain uses TRBV21-1 with TRBJ1-5; TRBD1 is taken as the D call from the table, unchecked against the DNA. TRBV21-1 corresponds to a pseudogene. The CDR3 runs 14 residues.

This clone was observed a handful of times. The rearrangement uses TRBV18 and TRBJ2-5, with 8 bases that match TRBD1. CDR3 size: 15 residues. Germline V gene sequence: CDR1 KGHSH, CDR2 LQKENI. J was trimmed by 4 bases and V by 4 bases; bases with no gene match: 8. CDR3 sequence reads: CASSLRDRTLETQYF. CDR3 bases: TGTGCCAGCTCACTCCGGGACAGGACCCTAGAGACCCAGTACTTC.

As DNA, the CDR3 is TGTGCCAGCAGCCTGTGGGGTAGCGGGAGCTCCTACAATGAGCAGTTCTTC. Its translation is CASSLWGSGSSYNEQFF. V usage is TRBV5-4 and J usage is TRBJ2-1; 9 bases map to TRBD2. From germline, CDR1 is SGHNT and CDR2 YYREEE (reference sequence). This CDR3 spans 17 amino acids. The junction had 8 bases not matched to a gene; V was cut back by 4 bases and J by 0 bases. The full variable domain, with the rest looked up from reference TRBV5-4 and TRBJ2-1, is ETGVTQSPTHLIKTRGQQVTLRCSSQSGHNTVSWYQQALGQGPQFIFQYYREEENGRGNFPPRFSGLQFPNYSSELNVNALELDDSALYLCASSLWGSGSSYNEQFFGPGTRLTVL.

The J gene is TRBJ2-7, the V gene TRBV19; a possible D gene is TRBD2 (7 bases). The germline gives CDR1 LNHDA, CDR2 SQIVND (reference sequence). V was pared by 5 bases and J by 0 bases, with 8 bases between. CDR3 length: 13 amino acids. The CDR3 is CASSAGASYEQYF. In nucleotides, the CDR3 is TGTGCCAGTAGTGCGGGGGCCTCCTACGAGCAGTACTTC.

This chain connects TRBV6-1 to TRBJ1-6, with 11 bases aligning to TRBD1. CDR3 length equals 16 residues. Germline trimming cut 4 bases from V and 7 bases from J; bases unmatched to any gene: 6. Germline CDR1 reads MNHNS; CDR2 reads SASEGT. CDR3 DNA sequence: TGTGCCAGCAGTGGATACCGGGACAGGGGGAATTCACCCCTCCACTTT. This translates into CASSGYRDRGNSPLHF.

The rearrangement joins TRBV9 to TRBJ2-3, with 10 bases aligning to TRBD1. Germline-derived CDR1 and CDR2 are SGDLS and YYNGEE. This CDR3 is built from 16 residues. The V and J ends lost 4 bases and 5 bases, in that order; junction bases with no gene match: 10. As DNA, the CDR3 is TGTGCCAGCAGCTCGCTGACAGGGGGCGAGGGAGATACGCAGTATTTT. This translates into CASSSLTGGEGDTQYF.

This clone was picked up many times. The chain uses TRBV15 and TRBJ1-4; D may be TRBD1 (5 bases). In germline, CDR1 is LNHNV, CDR2 YYDKDF (reference sequence). This CDR3 spans 13 amino acids. V was pared by 5 bases and J by 7 bases, with 11 bases between. This CDR3 reads CATSSVGGEKLFF. The CDR3 DNA is TGTGCCACCAGCTCCGTGGGGGGTGAAAAACTGTTTTTT.

A few counts support this clone. The rearrangement joins TRBV11-1 to TRBJ2-1; 8 bases are a match to TRBD1. Trimming cost V 2 bases and J 8 bases; bases outside gene matches: 5. CDR3 size: 14 residues. The germline V gene encodes CDR1 SGHAT and CDR2 FQDESV (reference sequence). CDR3 region: CASSLSTGGYEQFF. Here the CDR3 DNA reads TGTGCCAGCAGCTTATCTACAGGGGGGTATGAGCAGTTCTTC.

This chain joins TRBV29-1 and TRBJ1-1, with 11 bases that match TRBD1. The germline V gene has CDR1 SQVTM and CDR2 ANQGSEA. V shed 2 bases, J shed 8 bases, and the junction held 7 bases outside the gene matches. CDR3 length: 14 amino acids. The CDR3 is CSVEKGQGETEAFF. In DNA, the CDR3 is TGCAGCGTTGAAAAGGGACAGGGGGAGACGGAAGCTTTCTTT. Supplemented by reference TRBV29-1 and TRBJ1-1, the full variable domain reads SAVISQKPSRDICQRGTSLTIQCQVDSQVTMMFWYRQQPGQSLTLIATANQGSEATYESGFVIDKFPISRPNLTFSTLTVSNMSPEDSSIYLCSVEKGQGETEAFFGQGTRLTVV.

The sample holds one count of this clone. V gene TRBV6-1 combines with J gene TRBJ1-6; D is undetermined. From germline, CDR1 is MNHNS and CDR2 SASEGT. V lost 2 bases and J lost 6, with 5 bases in between. The CDR3 has 13 amino acids. CDR3 amino acids: CASSERTNSPLHF. The CDR3 DNA reads TGTGCCAGCAGTGAACGGACTAATTCACCCCTCCACTTT.

This chain uses TRBV2 with TRBJ2-7; D unclear. The length of the CDR3 is 14 residues. V was cut by 2 bases and J by 0 bases, with 8 bases left in between. CDR1 is SNHLY, CDR2 FYNNEI, per germline. The CDR3 protein is CASSEMRSSYEQYF. The CDR3 DNA reads TGTGCCAGCAGTGAAATGAGGTCCTCCTACGAGCAGTACTTC.

The chain links TRBV7-2 to TRBJ1-6; TRBD1 aligns across 9 bases. The V segment lost 5 bases and the J segment 8 bases; nucleotides outside the gene matches: 7. The CDR3 runs 15 residues. Germline V gene data show CDR1 as SGHTA and CDR2 as FQGNSA. This CDR3 reads CASSPDRGMDSPLHF. DNA for the CDR3: TGTGCCAGCAGCCCCGACAGGGGGATGGATTCACCCCTCCACTTT.

The chain joins TRBV30 to TRBJ2-3; TRBD2 matches 10 bases. The V segment lost 4 bases and the J segment 1 base; nucleotides outside the gene matches: 8. The CDR3 covers 16 residues. Germline values: CDR1 GTSNPN, CDR2 SVGIG (reference sequence). This CDR3 reads CAWIPFTSGGTDTQYF. CDR3 DNA sequence: TGTGCCTGGATTCCTTTTACTAGCGGGGGCACAGATACGCAGTATTTT.

The chain couples TRBV9 to TRBJ1-1; unclear D gene. Germline V gene data show CDR1 as SGDLS and CDR2 as YYNGEE. This CDR3 spans 15 amino acids. V shed 0 bases and J shed 0 bases, with 9 bases lying between them. CDR3 bases: TGTGCCAGCAGCGTAGATCGGAACATGAACACTGAAGCTTTCTTT. Its protein is CASSVDRNMNTEAFF.

This sequence joins TRBV10-3 and TRBJ1-1; the D gene is possibly TRBD1 (5 bases). Germline V gives CDR1 ENHRY, CDR2 SYGVKD. The ends were cut back, 3 bases at V and 0 bases at J, with 14 bases in the middle. The CDR3 has 16 amino acids. CDR3 protein: CAISDGRGPLNTEAFF. The CDR3, as DNA: TGTGCCATCAGTGATGGGAGGGGCCCCTTGAACACTGAAGCTTTCTTT.

This chain links TRBV27 with TRBJ2-1, with a tentative D call TRBD1 (6 bases). V was pared by 3 bases and J by 2 bases, with 8 bases between. Germline V CDR1 and CDR2: MNHEY, SMNVEV (reference sequence). The CDR3 has 14 residues. The CDR3 nucleotides are TGTGCCAGCAGTTTCGCAGGGGCCTACAATGAGCAGTTCTTC. Protein product: CASSFAGAYNEQFF.

This chain joins TRBV7-3 and TRBJ2-1; 9 nucleotides agree with TRBD1. V gave up 5 bases and J gave up 1 base; unmatched junction bases: 3. There are 15 residues in the CDR3. Germline V CDR1 and CDR2: SGHTA, FQGTGA. The CDR3 is CASSATGGSYNEQFF. The CDR3, as DNA: TGTGCCAGCAGCGCGACAGGGGGGTCCTACAATGAGCAGTTCTTC.

The sample holds one count of this clone. CDR3 region: CAWKWGQGPYEQYF. CDR3 in DNA: TGTGCCTGGAAGTGGGGGCAGGGACCCTACGAGCAGTACTTC. J is TRBJ2-7 and V is TRBV30, with TRBD1 as a possible D gene (6 bases). This CDR3 spans 14 amino acids. Trimming removed 4 bases from V and 2 bases from J, with 15 bases in between. CDR1 and CDR2 (germline): GTSNPN, SVGIG (reference sequence).

The chain carries TRBV10-2 and TRBJ1-1; 7 bases map to TRBD1. The CDR3 length is 12 residues. Germline V gene data show CDR1 as WSHSY and CDR2 as SAAADI. With 6 bases clipped from V and 9 bases from J, the junction kept 7 bases outside the gene matches. The CDR3 nucleotides read TGCGCCAGCAGCGAAGACAGGGTTAAAGCTTTCTTT. Translated: CASSEDRVKAFF.

The chain couples TRBV2 to TRBJ2-2; tentative D call: TRBD2 (7 bases). Germline V gene sequence: CDR1 SNHLY, CDR2 FYNNEI. Trimming removed 2 bases from V and 7 bases from J, with 11 bases in between. The CDR3 runs to 14 residues. The DNA for the CDR3 is TGTGCCAGCAGTGAACTCGGGGGGCGCGGGGAGCTGTTTTTT. This gives the protein CASSELGGRGELFF.

The J gene is TRBJ1-5, the V gene TRBV7-2; TRBD1 is a possible D gene (6 bases). CDR1 is SGHTA and CDR2 is FQGNSA in the germline V gene. Trimming stripped 5 bases from V and 7 bases from J, with 15 bases between. This CDR3 contains 14 residues. CDR3 protein: CASSPSQGSQPQHF. The CDR3 DNA reads TGTGCCAGCAGCCCATCACAGGGTTCCCAGCCCCAGCATTTT. The full variable domain, in which reference TRBV7-2 and TRBJ1-5 provide the parts outside the CDR3, is GAGVSQSPSNKVTEKGKDVELRCDPISGHTALYWYRQSLGQGLEFLIYFQGNSAPDKSGLPSDRFSAERTGGSVSTLTIQRTQQEDSAVYLCASSPSQGSQPQHFGDGTRLSIL.